This is a list of T cell receptor beta chains from one sample in a study of blood T cell repertoires in COVID-19. This table comes from immunoSEQ multiplex PCR, and its TCRdb copy is limited to in-frame clones, with some not included. The sample yields 150,000 to 200,000 clones, 90% to 95% seen once. The source material was peripheral blood. The origin of the receptors is a woman aged 60-75 years with COVID-19, enrolled during active disease. CDR3s include the opening cysteine and the closing phenylalanine or tryptophan. The D gene is left open where the match is weak. The size of a clone is reported for some rows only, either as once, few or many, or as a class for expanded clones.

>TRBJ2-3|TRBV15|TRBD2|-
CATSREGGTRGTQYF
TGTGCCACCAGCAGAGAGGGCGGGACTAGGGGTACGCAGTATTTT
>TRBJ2-2|TRBV29-1|TRBD1|-
CSAARGTGYTGELFF
TGCAGCGCTGCTCGGGGGACAGGCTACACCGGGGAGCTGTTTTTT
>TRBJ1-3|TRBV5-4|-|-
CASSLVLFGGTTGNTIYF
TGTGCCAGCAGCTTGGTCTTGTTCGGGGGAACCACTGGAAACACCATATATTTT
>TRBJ1-6|TRBV5-6|TRBD1|-
CASSPSGTGFYSPLHF
TGTGCCAGCAGCCCGTCCGGGACAGGGTTCTATTCACCCCTCCACTTT
>TRBJ2-5|TRBV7-9|TRBD2|-
CASSTGGAEEYF
TGTGCCAGCAGCACCGGGGGGGCAGAGGAGTACTTC
>TRBJ2-7|TRBV4-2|TRBD1|-
CASSQETGTDLYEQYF
TGTGCCAGCAGCCAAGAAACCGGGACAGATCTATACGAGCAGTACTTC
>TRBJ1-3|TRBV2|-|-
CASRGLGNTIYF
TGTGCCAGCAGGGGGCTTGGAAACACCATATATTTT
>TRBJ1-3|TRBV7-3|TRBD1|-
CASSAGTGVSGNTIYF
TGTGCCAGCAGCGCGGGGACAGGGGTTTCTGGAAACACCATATATTTT
>TRBJ1-1|TRBV11-2|-|once
CASSFEGSEAFF
TGTGCCAGCAGCTTCGAGGGCAGTGAAGCTTTCTTT
>TRBJ2-1|TRBV6-4|TRBD1|once
CASSGQGPNEQFF
TGTGCCAGCAGTGGACAGGGCCCCAATGAGCAGTTCTTC
>TRBJ1-5|TRBV19|-|-
CASSIYPAGYSNQPQHF
TGTGCCAGTAGTATATACCCGGCAGGTTATAGCAATCAGCCCCAGCATTTT
>TRBJ2-1|TRBV5-1|TRBD2|-
CASSLELAGGSNEQFF
TGCGCCAGCAGCTTGGAACTAGCGGGGGGGTCGAATGAGCAGTTCTTC
>TRBJ2-7|TRBV11-2|-|-
CASRKPGNTLREQYF
TGTGCCAGCCGCAAACCGGGGAATACTCTACGAGAGCAGTACTTC
>TRBJ1-2|TRBV7-2|TRBD1|-
CASSLVGTGSYYGYTF
TGTGCCAGCAGCTTAGTTGGGACAGGGTCATATTATGGCTACACCTTC
>TRBJ2-5|TRBV7-2|TRBD2|-
CASSLALLAGGQGETQYF
TGTGCCAGCAGCTTAGCGCTCCTAGCGGGGGGGCAGGGAGAGACCCAGTACTTC
>TRBJ1-6|TRBV28|TRBD1|once
CASSYPTDRVSPLHF
TGTGCCAGCAGTTACCCCACGGACAGGGTCTCACCCCTCCACTTT
>TRBJ2-7|TRBV11-2|-|few
CASSPRTGVSYEQYF
TGTGCCAGCAGTCCCCGTACGGGGGTTTCCTACGAGCAGTACTTC
>TRBJ2-5|TRBV7-2|-|once
CATSLGETQYF
TGTGCCACCTCTCTCGGGGAGACCCAGTACTTC
>TRBJ1-1|TRBV27|-|-
CASSLGPQAFF
TGTGCCAGCAGTTTAGGGCCCCAAGCTTTCTTT
>TRBJ2-3|TRBV12-2|-|-
CASRSARTGTDLDTQYF
TGTGCAAGTCGCTCAGCTCGAACCGGGACTGACCTAGATACGCAGTATTTT
>TRBJ1-5|TRBV23-1|-|-
CASSQSRNQPQHF
TGCGCCAGCAGTCAATCCAGGAATCAGCCCCAGCATTTT
>TRBJ2-7|TRBV6-5|-|once
CASRRGYEQYF
TGTGCCAGCAGGAGGGGGTACGAGCAGTACTTC
>TRBJ1-2|TRBV6-5|TRBD1|-
CASKTSGTASYGYTF
TGTGCCAGCAAGACCTCCGGGACAGCTAGCTATGGCTACACCTTC
>TRBJ1-5|TRBV12-5|-|-
CASGLSQGFANSNQPQHF
TGTGCTAGTGGTTTGTCCCAGGGTTTTGCTAATAGCAATCAGCCCCAGCATTTT
>TRBJ1-2|TRBV7-8|-|-
CASSLTRVGYTF
TGTGCCAGCAGCTTAACCAGGGTTGGCTACACCTTC
>TRBJ2-7|TRBV10-3|TRBD2|-
CAISDGLAGFHEQYF
TGTGCCATCAGTGACGGACTAGCGGGGTTCCACGAGCAGTACTTC
>TRBJ2-1|TRBV4-1|-|-
CASSQDREGTPRYNEQFF
TGCGCCAGCAGCCAAGATAGGGAAGGGACACCCCGTTACAATGAGCAGTTCTTC
>TRBJ1-1|TRBV19|TRBD1|-
CATTGGLSEAFF
TGTGCCACCACAGGGGGTCTCTCCGAAGCTTTCTTT
>TRBJ1-1|TRBV9|-|-
CASSVRESPNTEAFF
TGTGCCAGCAGCGTACGGGAATCACCGAACACTGAAGCTTTCTTT
>TRBJ1-1|TRBV5-1|TRBD1|-
CASSGRDRGMTAEAFF
TGCGCCAGCAGCGGCCGGGACAGGGGGATGACGGCTGAAGCTTTCTTT
>TRBJ2-2|TRBV5-1|TRBD1|-
CASSPRQGFVTGELFF
TGCGCCAGCAGCCCACGACAGGGTTTCGTTACCGGGGAGCTGTTTTTT
>TRBJ1-1|TRBV2|-|-
CASTWGDRNTEAFF
TGTGCCAGCACGTGGGGAGACCGGAACACTGAAGCTTTCTTT
>TRBJ2-2|TRBV28|-|-
CASGGPNTGELFF
TGTGCCAGCGGGGGCCCGAACACCGGGGAGCTGTTTTTT
>TRBJ1-6|TRBV7-2|TRBD1|-
CASSRDRVGSPLHF
TGTGCCAGCAGCCGGGACAGGGTCGGGTCACCCCTCCACTTT
>TRBJ1-2|TRBV11-1|-|once
CASSLKGGYGYTF
TGTGCCAGCAGCTTAAAAGGGGGCTATGGCTACACCTTC
>TRBJ1-6|TRBV6-2/TRBV6-3|-|-
CASSKGEAPLHF
TGTGCCAGCAGTAAAGGGGAAGCGCCCCTCCACTTT
>TRBJ1-3|TRBV10-1|-|-
CASSVPPLRNTIYF
TGCGCCAGCAGTGTCCCCCCGCTAAGAAACACCATATATTTT
>TRBJ1-1|TRBV3-1/TRBV3-2|-|-
CASSPRGGLMNTEAFF
TGTGCCAGCAGCCCTCGCGGGGGGCTGATGAACACTGAAGCTTTCTTT
>TRBJ1-5|TRBV2|-|-
CASSDRSGGNQPQHF
TGTGCCAGCAGTGATCGGTCCGGAGGCAATCAGCCCCAGCATTTT
>TRBJ2-5|TRBV19|TRBD2|-
CASSPRTSGGRETQYF
TGTGCCAGTAGTCCCCGGACTAGCGGGGGGCGGGAGACCCAGTACTTC
>TRBJ1-6|TRBV4-1|-|-
CASSQDSGESYNSPLHF
TGCGCCAGCAGCCAAGATTCAGGGGAATCCTATAATTCACCCCTCCACTTT
>TRBJ1-3|TRBV13|TRBD1|few
CASSLVRDRANSPGNTIYF
TGTGCCAGCAGCTTAGTTCGGGACAGGGCCAATAGTCCTGGAAACACCATATATTTT
>TRBJ1-4|TRBV3-1/TRBV3-2|-|-
CASSQGQTTNEKLFF
TGTGCCAGCAGCCAAGGACAAACAACTAATGAAAAACTGTTTTTT
>TRBJ2-7|TRBV29-1|-|-
CSVASGRSSRVYF
TGCAGCGTTGCGTCAGGTCGATCCAGTCGCGTGTACTTC
>TRBJ2-3|TRBV10-1|TRBD1|-
CASTKTGGFTDTQYF
TGCGCCAGCACGAAGACAGGGGGTTTCACAGATACGCAGTATTTT
>TRBJ1-2|TRBV7-2|TRBD1|once
CASSPTGTGLYGYTF
TGTGCCAGCAGCCCGACAGGGACAGGGCTCTATGGCTACACCTTC
>TRBJ1-2|TRBV2|-|-
CASSEDPRGYGYTF
TGTGCCAGCAGTGAGGACCCTCGGGGCTATGGCTACACCTTC
>TRBJ2-2|TRBV19|TRBD2|-
CASRFTPGGGNTGELFF
TGTGCCAGTAGATTCACCCCGGGCGGGGGGAACACCGGGGAGCTGTTTTTT
>TRBJ1-1|TRBV2|-|once
CASSRGRRNTEAFF
TGTGCCAGCAGTAGGGGAAGAAGGAACACTGAAGCTTTCTTT
>TRBJ1-2|TRBV11-3|-|once
CASSFGSHGESSENGYTF
TGTGCCAGCAGCTTTGGGTCTCACGGGGAAAGCTCGGAGAATGGCTACACCTTC
>TRBJ2-1|TRBV5-1|TRBD2|-
CASSYKLAGGYNEQFF
TGCGCCAGCAGCTATAAACTAGCGGGGGGTTACAATGAGCAGTTCTTC
>TRBJ1-6|TRBV9|TRBD1|few
CASTSTGTENSPLHF
TGTGCCAGCACCTCGACCGGGACAGAAAATTCACCCCTCCACTTT
>TRBJ1-3|TRBV18|-|-
CASLSGNTIYF
TGTGCCAGCCTTTCTGGAAACACCATATATTTT
>TRBJ2-1|TRBV19|TRBD2|-
CASTTRGGTNNEQFF
TGTGCCAGTACCACCCGCGGGGGAACTAACAATGAGCAGTTCTTC
>TRBJ1-1|TRBV19|TRBD1|-
CASTIQGAQAFF
TGTGCCAGTACCATACAGGGGGCGCAGGCTTTCTTT
>TRBJ2-1|TRBV24-1|TRBD2|-
CATSESTSGGADEQFF
TGTGCCACCAGTGAGAGTACTAGCGGGGGGGCAGATGAGCAGTTCTTC
>TRBJ2-2|TRBV19|TRBD1|-
CASSPYTGGNTGELFF
TGTGCCAGTAGCCCTTATACAGGGGGCAACACCGGGGAGCTGTTTTTT
>TRBJ1-2|TRBV3-1/TRBV3-2|TRBD1|-
CASSQGQHYGYTF
TGTGCCAGCAGCCAGGGACAGCACTATGGCTACACCTTC